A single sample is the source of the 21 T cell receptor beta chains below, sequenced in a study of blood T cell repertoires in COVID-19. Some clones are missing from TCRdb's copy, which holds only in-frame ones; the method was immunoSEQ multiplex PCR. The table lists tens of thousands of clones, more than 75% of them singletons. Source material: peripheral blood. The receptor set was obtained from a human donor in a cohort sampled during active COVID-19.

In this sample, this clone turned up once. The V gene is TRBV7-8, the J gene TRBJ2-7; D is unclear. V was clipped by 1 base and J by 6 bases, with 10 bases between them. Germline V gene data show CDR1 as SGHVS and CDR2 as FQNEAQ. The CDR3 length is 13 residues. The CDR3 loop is CASSLVQQSEQYF. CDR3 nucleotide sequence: TGTGCCAGCAGCTTAGTCCAACAGAGCGAGCAGTACTTC.

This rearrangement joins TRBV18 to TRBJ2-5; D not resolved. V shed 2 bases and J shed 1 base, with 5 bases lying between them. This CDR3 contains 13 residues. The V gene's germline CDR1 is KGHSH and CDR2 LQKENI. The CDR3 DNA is TGTGCCAGCTCACCAAACACCCAAGAGACCCAGTACTTC. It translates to CASSPNTQETQYF.

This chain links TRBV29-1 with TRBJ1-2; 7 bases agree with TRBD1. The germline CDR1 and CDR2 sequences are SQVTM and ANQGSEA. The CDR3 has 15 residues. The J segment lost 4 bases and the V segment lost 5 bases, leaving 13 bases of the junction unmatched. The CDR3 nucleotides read TGCAGCGTTACTAGACAAGGACAGGAGGGCTATGGCTACACCTTC. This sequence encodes CSVTRQGQEGYGYTF. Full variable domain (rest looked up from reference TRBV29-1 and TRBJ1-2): SAVISQKPSRDICQRGTSLTIQCQVDSQVTMMFWYRQQPGQSLTLIATANQGSEATYESGFVIDKFPISRPNLTFSTLTVSNMSPEDSSIYLCSVTRQGQEGYGYTFGSGTRLTVV.

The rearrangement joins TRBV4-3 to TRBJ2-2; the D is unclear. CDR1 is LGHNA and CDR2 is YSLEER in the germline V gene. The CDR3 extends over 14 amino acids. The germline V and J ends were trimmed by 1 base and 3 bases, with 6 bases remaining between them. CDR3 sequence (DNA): TGCGCCAGCAGCCAAGGAGATTACACCGGGGAGCTGTTTTTT. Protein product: CASSQGDYTGELFF.

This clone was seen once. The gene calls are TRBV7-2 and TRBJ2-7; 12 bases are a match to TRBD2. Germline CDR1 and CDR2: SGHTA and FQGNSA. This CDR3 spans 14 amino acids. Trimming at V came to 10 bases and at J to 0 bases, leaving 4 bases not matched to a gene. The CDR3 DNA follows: TGTGCCACCCGGACTAGCGGGGACTCCTACGAGCAGTACTTC. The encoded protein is CATRTSGDSYEQYF.

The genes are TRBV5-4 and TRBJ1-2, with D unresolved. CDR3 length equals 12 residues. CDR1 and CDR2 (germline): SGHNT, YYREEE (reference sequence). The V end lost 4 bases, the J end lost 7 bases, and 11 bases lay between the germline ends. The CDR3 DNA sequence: TGTGCCAGCAGCCCCACGGCGGGTGGCTACACCTTC. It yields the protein CASSPTAGGYTF.

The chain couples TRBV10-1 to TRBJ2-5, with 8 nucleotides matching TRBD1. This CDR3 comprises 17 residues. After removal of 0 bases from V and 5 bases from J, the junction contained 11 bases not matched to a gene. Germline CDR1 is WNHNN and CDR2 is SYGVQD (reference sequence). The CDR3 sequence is CASSESTGAGGKETQYF. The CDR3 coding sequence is TGCGCCAGCAGTGAGTCGACGGGGGCAGGGGGCAAGGAGACCCAGTACTTC.

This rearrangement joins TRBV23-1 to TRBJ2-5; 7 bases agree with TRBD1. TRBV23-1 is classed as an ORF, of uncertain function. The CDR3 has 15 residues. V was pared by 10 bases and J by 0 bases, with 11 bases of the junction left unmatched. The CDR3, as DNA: TGCGCCAACCCACAGGGGACACCGTACCAAGAGACCCAGTACTTC. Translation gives CANPQGTPYQETQYF.

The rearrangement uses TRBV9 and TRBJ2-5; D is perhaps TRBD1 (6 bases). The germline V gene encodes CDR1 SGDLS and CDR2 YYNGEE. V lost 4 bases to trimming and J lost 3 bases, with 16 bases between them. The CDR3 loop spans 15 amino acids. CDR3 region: CASSHRDTKKETQYF. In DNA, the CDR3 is TGTGCCAGCAGCCACCGGGACACGAAGAAAGAGACCCAGTACTTC.

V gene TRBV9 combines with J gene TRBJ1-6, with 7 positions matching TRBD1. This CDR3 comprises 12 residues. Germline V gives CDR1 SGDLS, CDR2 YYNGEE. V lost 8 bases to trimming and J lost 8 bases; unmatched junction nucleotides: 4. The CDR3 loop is CASGQVDSPLHF. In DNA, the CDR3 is TGTGCCAGTGGACAGGTGGATTCACCCCTCCACTTT.

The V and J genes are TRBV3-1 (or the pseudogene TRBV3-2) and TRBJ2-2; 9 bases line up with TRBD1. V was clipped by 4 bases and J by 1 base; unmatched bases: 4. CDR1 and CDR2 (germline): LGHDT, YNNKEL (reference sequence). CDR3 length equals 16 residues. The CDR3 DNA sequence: TGTGCCAGCAGCCCCACGGGACAGGGGAACACCGGGGAGCTGTTTTTT. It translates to CASSPTGQGNTGELFF.

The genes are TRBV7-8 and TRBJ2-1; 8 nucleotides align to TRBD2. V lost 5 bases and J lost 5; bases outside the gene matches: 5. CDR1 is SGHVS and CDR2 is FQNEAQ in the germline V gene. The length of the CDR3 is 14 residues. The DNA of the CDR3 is TGTGCCAGCAGCCCTCGGGAGGGACACAATGAGCAGTTCTTC. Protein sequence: CASSPREGHNEQFF. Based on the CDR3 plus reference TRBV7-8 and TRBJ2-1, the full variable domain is GAGVSQSPRYKVAKRGQDVALRCDPISGHVSLFWYQQALGQGPEFLTYFQNEAQLDKSGLPSDRFFAERPEGSVSTLKIQRTQQEDSAVYLCASSPREGHNEQFFGPGTRLTVL.

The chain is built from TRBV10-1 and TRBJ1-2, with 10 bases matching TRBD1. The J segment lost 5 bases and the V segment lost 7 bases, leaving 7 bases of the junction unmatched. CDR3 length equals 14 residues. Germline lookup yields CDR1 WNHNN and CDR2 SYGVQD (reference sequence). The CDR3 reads CASTRQGAGYGYTF. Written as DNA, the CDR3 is TGCGCCAGCACTCGACAGGGGGCGGGGTATGGCTACACCTTC.

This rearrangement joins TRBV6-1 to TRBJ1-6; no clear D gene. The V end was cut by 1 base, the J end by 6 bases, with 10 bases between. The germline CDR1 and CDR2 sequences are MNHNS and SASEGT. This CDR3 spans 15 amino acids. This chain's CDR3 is CASSEGGEVNSPLHF. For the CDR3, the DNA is TGTGCCAGCAGTGAAGGTGGGGAGGTTAATTCACCCCTCCACTTT.

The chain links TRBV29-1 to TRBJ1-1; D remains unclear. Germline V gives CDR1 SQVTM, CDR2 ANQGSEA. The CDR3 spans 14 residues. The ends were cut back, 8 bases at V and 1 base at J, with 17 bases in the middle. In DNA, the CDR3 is TGCAGCACCCCTCGGAGGACGGCGAACACTGAAGCTTTCTTT. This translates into CSTPRRTANTEAFF.

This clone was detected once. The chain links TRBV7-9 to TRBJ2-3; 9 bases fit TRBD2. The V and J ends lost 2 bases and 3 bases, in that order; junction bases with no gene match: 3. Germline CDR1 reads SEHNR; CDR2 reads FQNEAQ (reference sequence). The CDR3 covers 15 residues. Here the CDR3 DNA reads TGTGCCAGCAGCTTACTAGCGGGATATACAGATACGCAGTATTTT. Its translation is CASSLLAGYTDTQYF. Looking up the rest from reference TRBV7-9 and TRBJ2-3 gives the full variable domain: DTGVSQNPRHKITKRGQNVTFRCDPISEHNRLYWYRQTLGQGPEFLTYFQNEAQLEKSRLLSDRFSAERPKGSFSTLEIQRTEQGDSAMYLCASSLLAGYTDTQYFGPGTRLTVL.

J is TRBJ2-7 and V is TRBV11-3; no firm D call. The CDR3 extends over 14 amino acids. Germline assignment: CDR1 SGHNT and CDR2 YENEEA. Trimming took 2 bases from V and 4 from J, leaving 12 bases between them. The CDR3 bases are TGTGCCAGCAGCTTATTCCCAGGTACATACGAGCAGTACGTC. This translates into CASSLFPGTYEQYV.

The CDR3 DNA follows: TGCGCCAGCAGCCAAGATATAACAGTTTCCCCTAACTATGGCTACACCTTC. Protein: CASSQDITVSPNYGYTF. The chain recombines TRBV4-3 with TRBJ1-2; D ambiguous. The CDR3 sequence is 17 residues long. Trimming removed 0 bases at V and 0 bases at J, with 14 bases between. CDR1 is LGHNA and CDR2 is YSLEER in the germline V gene.

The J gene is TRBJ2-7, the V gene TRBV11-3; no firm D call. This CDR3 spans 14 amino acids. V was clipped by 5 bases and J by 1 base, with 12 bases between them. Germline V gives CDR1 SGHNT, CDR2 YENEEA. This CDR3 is CASSRPRISYEQYF. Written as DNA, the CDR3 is TGTGCCAGCAGCCGGCCTAGGATTTCCTACGAGCAGTACTTC.

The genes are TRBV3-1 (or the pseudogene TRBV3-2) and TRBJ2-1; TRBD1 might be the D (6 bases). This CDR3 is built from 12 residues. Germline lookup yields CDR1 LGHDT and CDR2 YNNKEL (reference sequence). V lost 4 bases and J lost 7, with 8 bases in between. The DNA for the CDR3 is TGTGCCAGCAGCCCACAGGGAAATGAGCAGTTCTTC. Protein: CASSPQGNEQFF.

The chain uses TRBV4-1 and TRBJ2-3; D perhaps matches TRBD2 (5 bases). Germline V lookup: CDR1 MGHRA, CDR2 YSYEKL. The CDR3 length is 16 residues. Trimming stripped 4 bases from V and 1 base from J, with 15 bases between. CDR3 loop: CASSPIGRTGTDTQYF. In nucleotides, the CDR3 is TGCGCCAGCAGCCCGATAGGGCGGACTGGCACAGATACGCAGTATTTT.